Listed below are T cell receptor beta chains from one sample, sequenced in a study of cytomegalovirus exposure and HLA in healthy donors. The repertoire was sequenced with immunoSEQ multiplex PCR; TCRdb's copy has only in-frame clones and lacks some. In the table there are roughly 40,000 clones, roughly 76% of which are singletons. The specimen was PBMCs. These receptors were taken from a middle-aged woman in good health and CMV-seronegative. Each CDR3 is given with its conserved first and last residue. The D gene is left open where the match is weak. Clone size is given for some rows only: seen once, a few or many times, or a class if the clone is expanded.

v_gene	abundance	d_gene	j_gene	CDR3nt	CDR3aa
TRBV7-3	few	-	TRBJ2-5	TGTGCCAGCAGCCAGGACTCCCTGAGAGAGACCCAGTACTTC	CASSQDSLRETQYF
TRBV27	-	TRBD1	TRBJ1-1	TGTGCCAGCAGAACTCAGGGGGCGCGGAGGAACACTGAAGCTTTCTTT	CASRTQGARRNTEAFF
TRBV28	-	TRBD2	TRBJ2-5	TGTGCCAGCAGTTCTCCTTCAGCGGGGAAAGAGACCCAGTACTTC	CASSSPSAGKETQYF
TRBV18	-	TRBD1	TRBJ1-6	TGTGCCAGCTCACCACTCCCAGGGGGCTTTTCACCCCTCCACTTT	CASSPLPGGFSPLHF
TRBV6-5	-	-	TRBJ2-2	TGTGCCAGCCGAACAGGGAACACCGGGGAGCTGTTTTTT	CASRTGNTGELFF
TRBV18	-	TRBD1	TRBJ1-4	TGTGCCAGCTCCCGGACAGGGGGCTCCGTCAGTGAAAAACTGTTTTTT	CASSRTGGSVSEKLFF
TRBV6-5	-	TRBD1	TRBJ1-2	TGTGCCACCAGTAGCTGGGACAGGGGAGACTATGGCTACACCTTC	CATSSWDRGDYGYTF
TRBV6-5	-	-	TRBJ1-5	TGTGCCAGCAGCAATGGGCAGAACAATCAGCCCCAGCATTTT	CASSNGQNNQPQHF
TRBV19	once	-	TRBJ1-6	TGTGCCAGTAGTATAACGGGGAGGAATTCACCCCTCCACTTT	CASSITGRNSPLHF
TRBV5-1	-	-	TRBJ2-3	TGCGCCAGCAGCTTGGGAGGCGGGAGCACAGATACGCAGTATTTT	CASSLGGGSTDTQYF
TRBV5-1	-	TRBD1	TRBJ1-6	TGCGCCAGCAGCCCTGGACAGGGGAAATCACCCCTCCACTTT	CASSPGQGKSPLHF
TRBV4-1	-	TRBD1	TRBJ1-2	TGCGCCAGCAGCCAAGACGGGACAGGGGCAGGCTATGGCTACACCTTC	CASSQDGTGAGYGYTF
TRBV5-6	-	TRBD1	TRBJ2-2	TGTGCCAGCAGATTCGACAGGGGGAGCGACACCGGGGAGCTGTTTTTT	CASRFDRGSDTGELFF
TRBV27	-	TRBD1	TRBJ2-5	TGTGCCAGCACCTCACAGGGGGCGAGGAGGGAGACCCAGTACTTC	CASTSQGARRETQYF
TRBV5-1	-	TRBD1	TRBJ1-1	TGCGCCAGCAGCCGCTCGCAGGGACAGTCGAACACTGAAGCTTTCTTT	CASSRSQGQSNTEAFF
TRBV5-1	-	TRBD1	TRBJ2-7	TGCGCCAGCGGTACAGGGGGCGCGAGATCCTACGAGCAGTACTTC	CASGTGGARSYEQYF
TRBV7-2	-	-	TRBJ1-1	TGTGCCAGCAGCTTAGGTTTCGGGGTAAACACTGAAGCTTTCTTT	CASSLGFGVNTEAFF
TRBV6-5	-	-	TRBJ1-3	TGTGCCAGCAAACCCGGTTTCTCTGGAAACACCATATATTTT	CASKPGFSGNTIYF
TRBV7-2	once	TRBD2	TRBJ2-7	TGTGCCAGCAGCTCGGGACTAGCGGGGAGTGAGCAGTACTTC	CASSSGLAGSEQYF
TRBV28	few	-	TRBJ1-3	TGTGCCAGCAGTACATTACCCGGGACATCATTTGGAAACACCATATATTTT	CASSTLPGTSFGNTIYF
TRBV10-1	-	-	TRBJ1-1	TGCGCCAGCAGTGAGTCCTGCGTTAACACTGAAGCTTTCTTT	CASSESCVNTEAFF
TRBV19	-	-	TRBJ1-4	TGTGCCAGTGGGATCACAGGGATCAATAATGAAAAACTGTTTTTT	CASGITGINNEKLFF
TRBV2	-	TRBD1	TRBJ2-5	TGTGCCAGCAGGGACAGGGTGGTAGAGACCCAGTACTTC	CASRDRVVETQYF
TRBV6-1	-	-	TRBJ2-1	TGTGCCAGCAGTGAACTACAGGGAAACAGCAATGAGCAGTTCTTC	CASSELQGNSNEQFF
TRBV5-1	-	TRBD1	TRBJ1-1	TGCGCCAGCAGCATCGGACAGGGCGGTACTGAAGCTTTCTTT	CASSIGQGGTEAFF
TRBV7-8	-	TRBD1	TRBJ1-3	TGTGCCAGCAGCTCACATACAGGGGATAGGGTAAACACCATATATTTT	CASSSHTGDRVNTIYF
TRBV6-6	-	-	TRBJ1-2	TGTGCCAGCAGTAACACAGGGAATGGCTACACCTTC	CASSNTGNGYTF
TRBV10-3	few	TRBD2	TRBJ2-1	TGTGCCACCAGTTACTCCGGGACTAGCGGGGTCTACAATGAGCAGTTCTTC	CATSYSGTSGVYNEQFF
TRBV5-1	-	TRBD1	TRBJ2-7	TGCGCCAGCAGCTTGGCCTTTTTGTCAGGGGGTTCCTACGAGCAGTACTTC	CASSLAFLSGGSYEQYF
TRBV21-1	once	-	TRBJ2-7	TGTGCCAGCAGCAAAGGAAACGCAGGGAAGTACCCTTATGGCGAGCAGTACTTC	CASSKGNAGKYPYGEQYF
TRBV11-1	-	-	TRBJ2-3	TGTGCCAGCAGCCTAACGGGGAGTTCGCAGGATACGCAGTATTTT	CASSLTGSSQDTQYF
TRBV7-2	-	-	TRBJ1-1	TGTGCCAGCAGCCGGAGGGGTCTTGGGAACACTGAAGCTTTCTTT	CASSRRGLGNTEAFF
TRBV7-2	-	-	TRBJ2-5	TGTGCCAGCAGCTTACGGCGGGAAGAGACCCAGTACTTC	CASSLRREETQYF
TRBV4-1	-	TRBD1	TRBJ1-1	TGCGCCAGCAGCCAGGGGGACAGGGGGGCTTTCTTT	CASSQGDRGAFF
TRBV11-1	-	TRBD1	TRBJ2-1	TGTGCCAGCAGCGCCGACAGGGGGCGATCAAATGAGCAGTTCTTC	CASSADRGRSNEQFF
TRBV7-2	-	TRBD2	TRBJ2-5	TGTGCCAGCAGCTTCACTAGCGTACAAGAGACCCAGTACTTC	CASSFTSVQETQYF
TRBV5-8	-	-	TRBJ2-1	TGTGCCAGCAGCTTGCCGGGAAGAGGCAATGAGCAGTTCTTC	CASSLPGRGNEQFF
TRBV6-6	-	TRBD1	TRBJ2-7	TGTGCCAGCAGTTACCTAGGGACAGTGACAACCTACGAGCAGTACTTC	CASSYLGTVTTYEQYF
TRBV7-2	few	-	TRBJ2-3	TGTGCCAGCAGCAACTTGTACAGGGGGGGGACAGATACGCAGTATTTT	CASSNLYRGGTDTQYF
TRBV10-3	-	TRBD1	TRBJ1-6	TGTGCCATCAAGGATTTCGGGACAGATAATTCACCCCTCCACTTT	CAIKDFGTDNSPLHF
TRBV4-3	once	TRBD2	TRBJ2-3	TGCGCCAGCAGCCAAGATAATTCGGCGGGGGGGCCAACAGATACGCAGTATTTT	CASSQDNSAGGPTDTQYF
TRBV5-1	-	TRBD2	TRBJ2-3	TGCGCCAGCAGCTTGGTTGAAGGACTAGCGGGGGTAGATACGCAGTATTTT	CASSLVEGLAGVDTQYF
TRBV7-2	-	-	TRBJ1-1	TGTGCCAGCAGCTTACAAGAAGGGAGGTTCACTGAAGCTTTCTTT	CASSLQEGRFTEAFF